This entry lists 29 T cell receptor beta chains sequenced from one sample in a study of cytomegalovirus exposure and HLA in healthy donors. Use of 60 Vbeta and 13 Jbeta primers characterized the PCR. Some clones are missing from TCRdb's copy, which holds only in-frame ones; the method was immunoSEQ multiplex PCR. The sample has more than 80,000 clones, roughly 74% seen once. Sequences were obtained from PBMCs. Receptor source: a woman aged 70-85 years in good health and CMV-seropositive.

This clone was counted between two and nine times. The chain carries TRBV11-3 and TRBJ1-3, with D unclear. CDR3 length: 20 amino acids. Germline CDR1 reads SGHNT; CDR2 reads YENEEA. Trimming took off 0 bases at V and 0 bases at J, with 21 bases between the two ends. In nucleotides, the CDR3 is TGTGCCAGCAGCTTAGATAACACAGAACCTCGTCCCGTCTCTGGAAACACCATATATTTT. Translated: CASSLDNTEPRPVSGNTIYF.

This rearrangement joins TRBV27 to TRBJ2-1, with 10 bases lining up with TRBD2. Germline assignment: CDR1 MNHEY and CDR2 SMNVEV (reference sequence). The CDR3 is made up of 21 amino acids. The trim removed 1 base at V and 0 bases at J, leaving 15 bases unmatched. DNA of the CDR3: TGTGCCAGCAGTTTATTTAAACAGGGTCTAGCGGGGGCCCACTCCTACAATGAGCAGTTCTTC. Protein product: CASSLFKQGLAGAHSYNEQFF.

V is TRBV19 and J is TRBJ2-2; D ambiguous. Trimming shortened V by 3 bases and J by 6 bases, and 8 bases separated the two germline ends. The CDR3 extends over 13 amino acids. Germline lookup yields CDR1 LNHDA and CDR2 SQIVND (reference sequence). CDR3 residues: CASSITGSGELFF. CDR3 DNA: TGTGCCAGTAGTATTACCGGTTCCGGGGAGCTGTTTTTT.

Of note for this clone: At one of its ends the junction is not consistent with the germline gene, which may arise from a read error. J is TRBJ1-5 and V is TRBV18, with a possible D match to TRBD1 (6 bases). The germline V gene has CDR1 KGHSH and CDR2 LQKENI. The CDR3 consists of 16 residues. CDR3 sequence reads: CASSPTGQGSTQPQHF. The CDR3 nucleotides read TGTGCCAGCTCACCTACAGGGCAGGGGAGCACTCAGCCCCAGCATTTT.

The genes are TRBV10-1 and TRBJ2-5; D may be TRBD1 (5 bases). The germline V and J ends were trimmed by 0 bases and 3 bases, with 14 bases remaining between them. Germline CDR1 and CDR2: WNHNN and SYGVQD (reference sequence). The CDR3 is 16 amino acids. For the CDR3, the DNA is TGCGCCAGCAGTGAGTCCGTGGGGCGCCGAGAAGAGACCCAGTACTTC. This gives the protein CASSESVGRREETQYF.

V gene TRBV5-8 combines with J gene TRBJ2-7, with 10 bases that match TRBD1. The CDR3 spans 14 residues. After removal of 2 bases from V and 3 bases from J, the junction contained 2 bases not matched to a gene. The germline CDR1 and CDR2 sequences are SGHTS and YDEGEE. The DNA for the CDR3 is TGTGCCAGCAGCTTCAGGGACAGGGGCTACGAGCAGTACTTC. It yields the protein CASSFRDRGYEQYF.

This clone was observed a few times. The V call is TRBV19, the J call TRBJ2-1; 7 bases fit TRBD2. This CDR3 region has 18 residues. Looked up from germline, CDR1 is LNHDA and CDR2 is SQIVND (reference sequence). V lost 9 bases and J lost 2; bases outside the gene matches: 19. The DNA for the CDR3 is TGTGCCAGCCGGTTCGGGAGGCGGGATAGTGCCCCCTACAATGAGCAGTTCTTC. This codes for CASRFGRRDSAPYNEQFF.

The CDR3 DNA is TGTGCCAGCAGCCTACTCCCCGGGACAAGCGAGCAGTACTTC. This codes for CASSLLPGTSEQYF. The gene calls are TRBV7-3 and TRBJ2-7, with D maybe TRBD1 (6 bases). The V gene lost 5 bases and the J gene lost 6 bases, with 17 bases spanning the gap. Germline assignment: CDR1 SGHTA and CDR2 FQGTGA. This CDR3 is built from 14 residues. Full variable domain (remainder filled in from reference TRBV7-3 and TRBJ2-7): GAGVSQTPSNKVTEKGKYVELRCDPISGHTALYWYRQSLGQGPEFLIYFQGTGAADDSGLPNDRFFAVRPEGSVSTLKIQRTERGDSAVYLCASSLLPGTSEQYFGPGTRLTVT.

The rearrangement joins TRBV11-2 to TRBJ2-7; 8 nucleotides align to TRBD2. Per germline, CDR1 SGHAT and CDR2 FQNNGV. This CDR3 has 15 residues. V lost 6 bases, J lost 1 base, and 8 bases stayed unmatched. The CDR3 protein is CASRLSGVLSYEQYF. As DNA, the CDR3 is TGTGCCAGCAGACTTAGCGGGGTACTTTCCTACGAGCAGTACTTC.

The V gene is TRBV30, the J gene TRBJ2-7; 9 bases are a match to TRBD2. There are 15 residues in the CDR3. Germline loops: CDR1 GTSNPN, CDR2 SVGIG (reference sequence). Trimming removed 0 bases from V and 2 bases from J; junction bases left unmatched: 5. The CDR3 DNA reads as TGTGCCTGGAGTGTAAGGGCTAGCGGGACCTACGAGCAGTACTTC. The encoded protein is CAWSVRASGTYEQYF.

This sequence joins TRBV27 and TRBJ2-3; perhaps TRBD1 as D (7 bases). Germline V CDR1 and CDR2: MNHEY, SMNVEV (reference sequence). The V gene lost 8 bases and the J gene lost 0 bases, with 18 bases spanning the gap. The CDR3 contains 16 residues. Written as DNA, the CDR3 is TGTGCCAGCGGCGTCCAGGGGGGTCTTAGCACAGATACGCAGTATTTT. This codes for CASGVQGGLSTDTQYF.

CDR3 loop: CASSKGREMNTEAFF. As DNA, the CDR3 is TGTGCCAGCAGTAAGGGGCGGGAGATGAACACTGAAGCTTTCTTT. The chain joins TRBV2 to TRBJ1-1; tentatively, D is TRBD1 (5 bases). Germline CDR1 reads SNHLY; CDR2 reads FYNNEI. This CDR3 has 15 amino acids. Trimming shortened V by 5 bases and J by 0 bases, and 13 bases separated the two germline ends.

The chain links TRBV9 to TRBJ1-6; 7 nucleotides match TRBD1. Germline CDR1 is SGDLS and CDR2 is YYNGEE. The CDR3 is 15 residues long. Losses at the gene ends were 0 bases for V and 7 bases for J; bases not matched to a gene: 4. CDR3 region: CASSVDRGANSPLHF. The CDR3 DNA sequence: TGTGCCAGCAGCGTAGACAGGGGTGCGAATTCACCCCTCCACTTT.

This clone was seen a few times. The CDR3 DNA reads TGCGCCAGCAGTGCCGGAGTTACCTACGAGCAGTACTTC. It encodes CASSAGVTYEQYF. The rearrangement links TRBV10-1 to TRBJ2-7; D remains ambiguous. V was shortened by 4 bases and J by 2 bases, with 9 bases between the two germline ends. CDR1 WNHNN and CDR2 SYGVQD come from the germline V gene (reference sequence). The CDR3 spans 13 residues.

This clone was counted a few times. The chain is built from TRBV9 and TRBJ2-3, with D perhaps TRBD2 (6 bases). V lost 3 bases and J 5 bases, leaving 16 bases between the germline ends. Germline V gene data show CDR1 as SGDLS and CDR2 as YYNGEE. This CDR3 spans 15 amino acids. CDR3 sequence reads: CASSGRGGVGDTQYF. CDR3 DNA: TGTGCCAGCAGCGGCCGTGGAGGGGTGGGAGATACGCAGTATTTT.

DNA for the CDR3: TGTGCCAGCAGTTTAGGGCAGGGAGGTCGGTATAATTCACCCCTCCACTTT. Translated, it gives CASSLGQGGRYNSPLHF. The chain recombines TRBV28 with TRBJ1-6, with a weak D call TRBD1 (5 bases). V dropped 2 bases and J dropped 4 bases, with 15 bases sitting between them. Germline CDR1 reads MDHEN; CDR2 reads SYDVKM. The CDR3 loop spans 17 amino acids.

This chain connects TRBV6-6 to TRBJ1-1; D gene uncertain. Germline loops: CDR1 MNHNY, CDR2 SVGAGI (reference sequence). Trimming cost V 11 bases and J 1 base, with 17 bases left between them. CDR3 length equals 14 residues. The CDR3 bases are TGTGCCGCCTCGTGGCGGGCGGAGAACACTGAAGCTTTCTTT. This sequence encodes CAASWRAENTEAFF.

This clone was observed a few times. The chain employs TRBV23-1 and TRBJ2-1; TRBD2 matches 7 bases. TRBV23-1 is an ORF, and what it does is uncertain. The length of the CDR3 is 16 residues. V shed 3 bases, J shed 3 bases, and the junction held 8 bases outside the gene matches. The CDR3 here is CASSQAAGKLYNEQFF. CDR3 nucleotides: TGCGCCAGCAGTCAGGCAGCGGGAAAACTCTACAATGAGCAGTTCTTC.

This sequence joins TRBV23-1 and TRBJ1-1, with D possibly being TRBD1 (5 bases). TRBV23-1 is classed as an ORF, of uncertain function. The CDR3 contains 17 residues. V was pared by 2 bases and J by 0 bases, with 16 bases between. The CDR3 protein is CASSQPQGRSVNTEAFF. CDR3 DNA sequence: TGCGCCAGCAGTCAACCCCAGGGCCGGTCGGTGAACACTGAAGCTTTCTTT.

The gene calls are TRBV19 and TRBJ2-3; D is possibly TRBD1 (5 bases). This CDR3 spans 18 amino acids. Germline values: CDR1 LNHDA, CDR2 SQIVND (reference sequence). Trimming removed 2 bases at V and 0 bases at J, with 18 bases between. CDR3: CASSISGFPPFSTDTQYF. CDR3 in DNA: TGTGCCAGTAGTATATCAGGGTTCCCACCCTTTAGCACAGATACGCAGTATTTT. Supplemented by reference TRBV19 and TRBJ2-3, the full variable domain reads DGGITQSPKYLFRKEGQNVTLSCEQNLNHDAMYWYRQDPGQGLRLIYYSQIVNDFQKGDIAEGYSVSREKKESFPLTVTSAQKNPTAFYLCASSISGFPPFSTDTQYFGPGTRLTVL.

The chain couples TRBV6-5 to TRBJ2-3, with TRBD2 matching over 7 bases. Losses at the gene ends were 2 bases for V and 3 bases for J; bases not matched to a gene: 5. The germline V gene encodes CDR1 MNHEY and CDR2 SVGAGI. The CDR3 length is 15 residues. CDR3 residues: CASSYGGAGTDTQYF. The CDR3 region has the DNA TGTGCCAGCAGTTACGGCGGAGCGGGGACAGATACGCAGTATTTT.

This chain joins TRBV7-2 and TRBJ1-4; D is unclear. Germline assignment: CDR1 SGHTA and CDR2 FQGNSA. There are 14 residues in the CDR3. The V end was cut by 5 bases, the J end by 0 bases, with 7 bases between. For the CDR3, the DNA is TGTGCCAGCAGCCTCCTTGCAACTAATGAAAAACTGTTTTTT. Amino acid sequence: CASSLLATNEKLFF.

The chain couples TRBV4-3 to TRBJ2-1, with D maybe TRBD1 (5 bases). With 0 bases removed from V and 3 bases from J, the gap between germline ends came to 12 bases. There are 16 residues in the CDR3. Germline assignment: CDR1 LGHNA and CDR2 YSLEER. The CDR3 DNA sequence: TGCGCCAGCAGCCAAGATCCGGCGGACAACTACAATGAGCAGTTCTTC. It translates to CASSQDPADNYNEQFF.

This clone was recorded only once. The chain links TRBV27 to TRBJ1-2; TRBD1 might be the D (5 bases). CDR3 size: 14 residues. The germline V gene has CDR1 MNHEY and CDR2 SMNVEV (reference sequence). Between the trimmed V and J ends, which lost 4 bases and 1 base, there was a span of 10 bases. The CDR3 protein is CASSSPQGNYGYTF. CDR3 DNA sequence: TGTGCCAGCAGTTCCCCCCAGGGTAACTATGGCTACACCTTC.

The chain recombines TRBV2 with TRBJ2-1, with 7 bases matching TRBD2. Trimming took 6 bases from V and 0 from J; bases not matched to a gene: 8. The CDR3 has 16 residues. Germline-derived CDR1 and CDR2 are SNHLY and FYNNEI. CDR3 loop: CASSLLAPSSYNEQFF. In DNA, the CDR3 is TGTGCCAGCAGCCTACTAGCGCCGAGCTCCTACAATGAGCAGTTCTTC.

This clone was detected only a few times. The genes are TRBV21-1 and TRBJ2-7; the table assigns TRBD2, which was not confirmed against the DNA. TRBV21-1 is designated a pseudogene. CDR3 length: 21 amino acids. As DNA, the CDR3 is TGTGCCAGCAGCAACCCCGGGACAGGTTTCGGACTAGCGGGGGGCGACTACGAGCAGTACTTC. Translating gives CASSNPGTGFGLAGGDYEQYF.

The chain combines TRBV5-4 with TRBJ1-3; 11 nucleotides agree with TRBD1. This CDR3 is built from 15 residues. V lost 4 bases, J lost 8 bases, and 8 bases stayed unmatched. The germline gives CDR1 SGHNT, CDR2 YYREEE (reference sequence). This chain's CDR3 is CASSQGQGAVDTIYF. CDR3 bases: TGTGCCAGCAGCCAAGGACAGGGGGCTGTGGACACCATATATTTT.

This clone appeared a single time. This rearrangement joins TRBV5-1 to TRBJ1-5; D possibly corresponds to TRBD1 (6 bases). Trimming shortened V by 1 base and J by 3 bases, and 11 bases separated the two germline ends. Germline V gene sequence: CDR1 SGHRS, CDR2 YFSETQ. This CDR3 is 15 amino acids long. CDR3 in DNA: TGCGCCAGCAGCTTGTGGGGACAATACAATCAGCCCCAGCATTTT. Residues: CASSLWGQYNQPQHF.

The chain carries TRBV27 and TRBJ1-4, with a tentative D call TRBD1 (6 bases). Trimming pared 4 bases from V and 3 bases from J, leaving 9 bases between. The CDR3 is made up of 14 amino acids. Germline CDR1 and CDR2: MNHEY and SMNVEV (reference sequence). Written as DNA, the CDR3 is TGTGCCAGCAGTTCGGACAGAGCTAATGAAAAACTGTTTTTT. This gives the protein CASSSDRANEKLFF. The entire variable domain, with the rest obtained from reference TRBV27 and TRBJ1-4, is as follows: EAQVTQNPRYLITVTGKKLTVTCSQNMNHEYMSWYRQDPGLGLRQIYYSMNVEVTDKGDVPEGYKVSRKEKRNFPLILESPSPNQTSLYFCASSSDRANEKLFFGSGTQLSVL.